These T cell receptor beta chains were read from a single sample in a study of T cells in Graves' hyperthyroidism and ophthalmopathy. TCRdb fed the multiplex PCR reads into MiXCR, producing one record per CDR3 protein. The repertoire holds more than 500,000 distinct CDR3 sequences, with 15% to 20% as singletons. The sample consisted of blood. The receptor source for this set is a woman in her 30s with Graves' ophthalmopathy. Both conserved end residues are part of each CDR3. Fields, in order: CDR3 protein, CDR3 DNA, D gene, J gene, CDR3 length, clone size, V gene. D genes are given only for firm matches. Clone size is not always given. Where it is, it says once, few, many or a class for expanded clones.

cdr3_aa: CASISGLGQFF
cdr3_nt: TGTGCCAGCATCTCTGGTCTTGGGCAGTTCTTC
d_call: NA
j_call: TRBJ2-1
cdr3_length: 11
clone_size: few
v_call: TRBV27

cdr3_aa: CASRWDGTGYEQYF
cdr3_nt: TGTGCCAGCAGATGGGACGGGACAGGATACGAGCAGTACTTC
d_call: TRBD1
j_call: TRBJ2-7
cdr3_length: 14
clone_size: many
v_call: TRBV28

cdr3_aa: CSARPQNGYSYEQYF
cdr3_nt: TGCAGTGCTAGACCCCAGAATGGATACTCCTACGAGCAGTACTTC
d_call: NA
j_call: TRBJ2-7
cdr3_length: 15
clone_size: many
v_call: TRBV20-1

cdr3_aa: CASSWGQGHNQPQHF
cdr3_nt: TGTGCCAGCAGTTGGGGACAGGGGCACAATCAGCCCCAGCATTTT
d_call: TRBD1
j_call: TRBJ1-5
cdr3_length: 15
clone_size: NA
v_call: TRBV6-5

cdr3_aa: CASSYSSGYYNEQFF
cdr3_nt: TGTGCCAGCAGTTACTCGAGTGGGTACTACAATGAGCAGTTCTTC
d_call: NA
j_call: TRBJ2-1
cdr3_length: 15
clone_size: many
v_call: TRBV6-2/TRBV6-3

cdr3_aa: CAISETGTSGTDTQYF
cdr3_nt: TGTGCCATCAGTGAGACCGGGACTAGCGGCACAGATACGCAGTATTTT
d_call: TRBD2
j_call: TRBJ2-3
cdr3_length: 16
clone_size: few
v_call: TRBV10-3

cdr3_aa: CASSPRFGGSAKNIQYF
cdr3_nt: TGTGCCAGCTCACCACGTTTCGGGGGCAGTGCCAAAAACATTCAGTACTTC
d_call: NA
j_call: TRBJ2-4
cdr3_length: 17
clone_size: NA
v_call: TRBV18

cdr3_aa: CASSQGVVKDTQYF
cdr3_nt: TGTGCCAGCAGTCAGGGGGTCGTCAAAGATACGCAGTATTTT
d_call: TRBD1
j_call: TRBJ2-3
cdr3_length: 14
clone_size: many
v_call: TRBV6-2/TRBV6-3

cdr3_aa: CATSRGRESEQYF
cdr3_nt: TGTGCCACCAGCAGAGGCCGCGAATCCGAGCAGTACTTC
d_call: NA
j_call: TRBJ2-7
cdr3_length: 13
clone_size: NA
v_call: TRBV15

cdr3_aa: CASSSPRGGSSYEQYF
cdr3_nt: TGTGCCAGCAGTAGCCCTAGGGGCGGAAGCTCCTACGAGCAGTACTTC
d_call: NA
j_call: TRBJ2-7
cdr3_length: 16
clone_size: many
v_call: TRBV28

cdr3_aa: CASSPHPGAEAFF
cdr3_nt: TGTGCCAGCAGCCCTCACCCGGGTGCTGAAGCTTTCTTT
d_call: NA
j_call: TRBJ1-1
cdr3_length: 13
clone_size: many
v_call: TRBV7-6

cdr3_aa: CASSFSGTGTSGYTF
cdr3_nt: TGTGCCAGCAGTTTCTCCGGGACAGGGACGAGTGGCTACACCTTC
d_call: TRBD1
j_call: TRBJ1-2
cdr3_length: 15
clone_size: many
v_call: TRBV27

cdr3_aa: CASHRQGITYEQYF
cdr3_nt: TGTGCCAGCCATCGACAGGGGATCACCTACGAGCAGTACTTC
d_call: TRBD1
j_call: TRBJ2-7
cdr3_length: 14
clone_size: many
v_call: TRBV2

cdr3_aa: CASSFSWGDATNEKLFF
cdr3_nt: TGTGCCAGCAGTTTTTCATGGGGGGACGCAACTAATGAAAAACTGTTTTTT
d_call: NA
j_call: TRBJ1-4
cdr3_length: 17
clone_size: many
v_call: TRBV28

cdr3_aa: CSVEGVGENEQYF
cdr3_nt: TGCAGCGTTGAAGGTGTGGGAGAAAACGAGCAGTACTTC
d_call: NA
j_call: TRBJ2-7
cdr3_length: 13
clone_size: NA
v_call: TRBV29-1

cdr3_aa: CASSYGGTLSGLSSPLHF
cdr3_nt: TGTGCCAGCAGTTACGGTGGGACACTCTCAGGACTAAGTTCACCCCTCCACTTT
d_call: NA
j_call: TRBJ1-6
cdr3_length: 18
clone_size: NA
v_call: TRBV6-5

cdr3_aa: CASSARGGDGELFF
cdr3_nt: TGTGCCAGCAGTGCTCGGGGGGGGGACGGGGAGCTGTTTTTT
d_call: TRBD2
j_call: TRBJ2-2
cdr3_length: 14
clone_size: NA
v_call: TRBV9

cdr3_aa: CASSYGLGWQETQYF
cdr3_nt: TGTGCCAGCAGTTACGGATTAGGGTGGCAAGAGACCCAGTACTTC
d_call: NA
j_call: TRBJ2-5
cdr3_length: 15
clone_size: many
v_call: TRBV6-2/TRBV6-3

cdr3_aa: CSARGTSRDEQFF
cdr3_nt: TGCAGTGCTAGAGGGACTAGCAGGGATGAGCAGTTCTTC
d_call: TRBD2
j_call: TRBJ2-1
cdr3_length: 13
clone_size: many
v_call: TRBV20-1

cdr3_aa: CASSLSIMGTGMSPLHF
cdr3_nt: TGTGCCAGCAGTTTATCCATCATGGGGACAGGAATGTCTCCCCTCCACTTT
d_call: TRBD1
j_call: TRBJ1-6
cdr3_length: 17
clone_size: NA
v_call: TRBV6-5

cdr3_aa: CASSLEFTGQETQYF
cdr3_nt: TGTGCCAGCAGCTTAGAGTTCACGGGTCAAGAGACCCAGTACTTC
d_call: NA
j_call: TRBJ2-5
cdr3_length: 15
clone_size: NA
v_call: TRBV7-3

cdr3_aa: CASSRVRTGNNEQFF
cdr3_nt: TGTGCCAGCAGTCGAGTCCGGACAGGGAACAATGAGCAGTTCTTC
d_call: TRBD1
j_call: TRBJ2-1
cdr3_length: 15
clone_size: NA
v_call: TRBV7-2

cdr3_aa: CSVGGETSTDTQYF
cdr3_nt: TGCAGTGTAGGGGGGGAGACTAGCACAGATACGCAGTATTTT
d_call: NA
j_call: TRBJ2-3
cdr3_length: 14
clone_size: many
v_call: TRBV20-1

cdr3_aa: CASSFKGSGRTDTQYF
cdr3_nt: TGTGCCAGCAGTTTCAAGGGTAGCGGGAGAACAGATACGCAGTATTTT
d_call: TRBD2
j_call: TRBJ2-3
cdr3_length: 16
clone_size: many
v_call: TRBV28

cdr3_aa: CATPVSAGSVDTQYF
cdr3_nt: TGTGCCACCCCCGTTTCTGCGGGATCGGTAGATACGCAGTATTTT
d_call: NA
j_call: TRBJ2-3
cdr3_length: 15
clone_size: NA
v_call: TRBV12-3/TRBV12-4

cdr3_aa: CASSIWSGSNQETQYF
cdr3_nt: TGTGCCAGTAGTATTTGGAGCGGATCCAACCAAGAGACCCAGTACTTC
d_call: NA
j_call: TRBJ2-5
cdr3_length: 16
clone_size: NA
v_call: TRBV19

cdr3_aa: CASSPSIAGSYNEQFF
cdr3_nt: TGTGCCAGCAGTCCCTCAATAGCGGGCTCCTACAATGAGCAGTTCTTC
d_call: TRBD2
j_call: TRBJ2-1
cdr3_length: 16
clone_size: many
v_call: TRBV12-3/TRBV12-4

cdr3_aa: CASRYSGTANTEAFF
cdr3_nt: TGTGCCAGCAGATATAGCGGGACAGCGAACACTGAAGCTTTCTTT
d_call: TRBD1
j_call: TRBJ1-1
cdr3_length: 15
clone_size: many
v_call: TRBV11-2

cdr3_aa: CASSPSVNTGELFF
cdr3_nt: TGCGCCAGCAGCCCTTCAGTTAACACCGGGGAGCTGTTTTTT
d_call: NA
j_call: TRBJ2-2
cdr3_length: 14
clone_size: NA
v_call: TRBV4-3

cdr3_aa: CASTFRRDDTQYF
cdr3_nt: TGTGCCAGCACCTTTCGTCGGGATGATACGCAGTATTTT
d_call: NA
j_call: TRBJ2-3
cdr3_length: 13
clone_size: many
v_call: TRBV2